Described below is a single T cell receptor (beta chain) sequence and its context. Trimming shortened V by 6 bases and J by 0 bases, and 13 bases separated the two germline ends. Germline V gene sequence: CDR1 SGHTS, CDR2 YDEGEE. The CDR3 contains 14 residues. This sample is drawn from a study of OX40 agonist ivuxolimab in advanced cancers. Sequenced by immunoSEQ multiplex PCR; TCRdb stores in-frame clones only, minus some. Of 13,000 or so clones detected, 82% appear once; the ten largest clones hold roughly 40%. The V and J genes are TRBV5-8 and TRBJ2-7; possibly TRBD1 or TRBD2 for D (5 bases each). This specimen was CD4+ or CD8+ T cells sorted from blood, taken in a trial of the OX40 agonist ivuxolimab. This TCR came from an adult with an advanced solid tumor such as melanoma, head and neck, liver or kidney cancer. CDR3 protein: CASNQGTFSYEQYF. DNA for the CDR3: TGTGCCAGCAATCAAGGGACCTTCTCCTACGAGCAGTACTTC. The entire variable domain, with the rest obtained from reference TRBV5-8 and TRBJ2-7, is as follows: EAGVTQSPTHLIKTRGQQATLRCSPISGHTSVYWYQQALGLGLQFLLWYDEGEERNRGNFPPRFSGRQFPNYSSELNVNALELEDSALYLCASNQGTFSYEQYFGPGTRLTVT.